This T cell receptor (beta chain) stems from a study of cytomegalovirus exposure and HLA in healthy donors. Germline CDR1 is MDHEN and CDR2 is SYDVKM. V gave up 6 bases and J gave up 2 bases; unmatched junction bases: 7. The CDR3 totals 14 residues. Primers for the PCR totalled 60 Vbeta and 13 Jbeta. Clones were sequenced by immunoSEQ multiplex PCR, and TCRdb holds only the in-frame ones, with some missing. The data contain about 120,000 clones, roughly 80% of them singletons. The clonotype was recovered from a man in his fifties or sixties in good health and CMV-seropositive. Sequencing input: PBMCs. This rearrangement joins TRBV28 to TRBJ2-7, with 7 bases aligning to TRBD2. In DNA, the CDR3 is TGTGCCAGCAGCTCGGGGGGAAGCACCTACGAGCAGTACTTC. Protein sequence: CASSSGGSTYEQYF.